Listed below are T cell receptor beta chains from one sample, sequenced in a study of T cell changes during pregnancy in multiple sclerosis. Profiling relied on immunoSEQ multiplex PCR, and the TCRdb table lists in-frame clones only, not all of them. The data hold 60,000 to 75,000 clones, with 80% to 95% observed a single time. The sample consisted of CD8+ T cells from peripheral blood mononuclear cells, taken in the second trimester of pregnancy. These receptors all come from a female donor with multiple sclerosis, enrolled in a pregnancy study. Each CDR3 is given with its conserved first and last residue. The order of the fields is J gene, D gene, V gene, CDR3 length, clone size, CDR3 protein, CDR3 DNA. D genes are given only for firm matches. Rows give clone size only sometimes, using once, few, many, or a class for an expanded clone.

>TRBJ2-7|TRBD2|TRBV5-7|17|-
CASSLALGGTLPYEQYF
TGTGCCAGCAGCTTGGCCCTGGGAGGGACCCTCCCCTACGAGCAGTACTTC
>TRBJ2-3|-|TRBV11-2|12|-
CASSPLPDTQYF
TGTGCCAGCAGCCCTCTCCCAGATACGCAGTATTTT
>TRBJ2-2|-|TRBV4-1|16|once
CASSQGWAGGSGELFF
TGCGCCAGCAGCCAAGGGTGGGCAGGGGGGAGCGGGGAGCTGTTTTTT
>TRBJ1-1|TRBD1|TRBV29-1|12|medium-sized
CSVRQGDTEAFF
TGCAGCGTTCGACAGGGAGACACTGAAGCTTTCTTT
>TRBJ1-1|-|TRBV7-8|15|-
CASSLGNRVDTEAFF
TGTGCCAGCAGCTTAGGTAACCGGGTGGACACTGAAGCTTTCTTT
>TRBJ1-5|-|TRBV30|15|-
CAWSEVAYSNQPQHF
TGTGCCTGGAGTGAGGTAGCTTATAGCAATCAGCCCCAGCATTTT
>TRBJ2-1|TRBD2|TRBV6-5|14|-
CASSLREGYNEQFF
TGTGCCAGCAGTTTGCGGGAGGGGTACAATGAGCAGTTCTTC
>TRBJ1-4|-|TRBV27|15|-
CASSLSGARNEKLFF
TGTGCCAGCAGTTTATCTGGGGCCAGGAATGAAAAACTGTTTTTT
>TRBJ2-7|-|TRBV30|12|-
CAWTLMGDEQYF
TGTGCCTGGACTTTAATGGGAGACGAGCAGTACTTC
>TRBJ1-5|TRBD1|TRBV15|15|-
CATSRVTGGDQPQHF
TGTGCCACCAGCAGGGTTACAGGGGGCGATCAGCCCCAGCATTTT
>TRBJ1-1|-|TRBV6-4|14|-
CASSPGTRNTEAFF
TGTGCCAGCAGCCCCGGGACAAGGAACACTGAAGCTTTCTTT
>TRBJ2-7|-|TRBV6-1|13|few
CASSEVSSYEQYF
TGTGCCAGCAGTGAAGTATCGTCCTACGAGCAGTACTTC
>TRBJ1-1|TRBD1|TRBV11-2|17|-
CASSQGQAGLVNTEAFF
TGTGCCAGCAGCCAGGGACAGGCAGGACTGGTTAACACTGAAGCTTTCTTT
>TRBJ1-1|-|TRBV4-1|11|few
CASSRGTEAFF
TGCGCCAGCAGCCGAGGAACTGAAGCTTTCTTT
>TRBJ2-1|-|TRBV11-2|14|-
CASSLGGGDGEQFF
TGTGCCAGCAGCTTAGGGGGCGGGGACGGTGAGCAGTTCTTC
>TRBJ1-3|-|TRBV6-5|15|-
CASSYTGNSGNTIYF
TGTGCCAGCAGTTATACAGGAAACTCTGGAAACACCATATATTTT
>TRBJ2-2|-|TRBV9|16|-
CASSLRTEPNTGELFF
TGTGCCAGCAGCCTCAGGACTGAACCGAACACCGGGGAGCTGTTTTTT
>TRBJ1-5|TRBD1|TRBV27|14|-
CASGGQGPNQPQHF
TGTGCCAGTGGGGGACAGGGGCCAAATCAGCCCCAGCATTTT
>TRBJ2-7|TRBD2|TRBV5-1|15|-
CASSVTSGSSYEQYF
TGCGCCAGCAGCGTTACTAGCGGGAGCTCCTACGAGCAGTACTTC
>TRBJ2-7|TRBD2|TRBV7-9|15|-
CASSPLAGEFYEQYF
TGTGCCAGCAGCCCTCTAGCGGGAGAGTTCTACGAGCAGTACTTC
>TRBJ2-3|-|TRBV15|16|-
CATSRVYGSDQDTQYF
TGTGCCACCAGCAGAGTTTACGGGAGTGATCAAGATACGCAGTATTTT
>TRBJ2-7|TRBD2|TRBV4-2|18|-
CASSQGPLTSGSSYEQYF
TGTGCCAGCAGCCAAGGCCCCCTGACTAGCGGGAGCTCCTACGAGCAGTACTTC
>TRBJ2-7|TRBD1|TRBV10-1|15|-
CASSESAGQGYEQYF
TGCGCCAGCAGTGAGTCGGCGGGACAGGGTTACGAGCAGTACTTC
>TRBJ1-1|-|TRBV19|14|-
CASSAGGKNTEAFF
TGTGCCAGTAGTGCGGGGGGCAAGAACACTGAAGCTTTCTTT
>TRBJ2-1|TRBD2|TRBV4-3|15|-
CASSQLAGAYNEQFF
TGCGCCAGCAGCCAGCTAGCGGGAGCTTACAATGAGCAGTTCTTC
>TRBJ1-2|TRBD1|TRBV7-2|13|once
CASSEGTGYGYTF
TGTGCCAGCAGCGAAGGGACAGGTTATGGCTACACCTTC
>TRBJ1-1|-|TRBV7-9|13|-
CASSLTPGAEAFF
TGTGCCAGCAGCTTAACTCCGGGGGCTGAAGCTTTCTTT
>TRBJ2-7|TRBD1|TRBV6-1|14|once
CASSERGQPYEQYF
TGTGCCAGCAGTGAAAGGGGACAGCCTTACGAGCAGTACTTC
>TRBJ2-1|TRBD2|TRBV30|17|-
CAWSVFPSSGPYNEQFF
TGTGCCTGGAGTGTATTCCCCTCTAGCGGCCCTTACAATGAGCAGTTCTTC
>TRBJ2-1|TRBD1|TRBV5-4|15|-
CASSLGQGSYNEQFF
TGTGCCAGCAGCTTAGGACAGGGATCCTACAATGAGCAGTTCTTC
>TRBJ2-5|TRBD2|TRBV5-4|15|-
CASSVGTSGRETQYF
TGTGCCAGCAGCGTTGGGACTAGCGGGAGGGAGACCCAGTACTTC
>TRBJ1-3|-|TRBV28|16|-
CASSLMVPGVENTIYF
TGTGCCAGCAGTTTAATGGTTCCAGGGGTGGAAAACACCATATATTTT
>TRBJ2-7|TRBD1|TRBV7-8|14|-
CASSLLQGAYEQYF
TGTGCCAGCAGCCTATTGCAGGGGGCCTACGAGCAGTACTTC
>TRBJ1-5|TRBD1|TRBV27|15|-
CASRPWTGSDQPQHF
TGTGCCAGCAGACCCTGGACAGGGTCTGATCAGCCCCAGCATTTT
>TRBJ2-7|TRBD2|TRBV5-1|14|-
CASSWTSGSYEQYF
TGCGCCAGCAGCTGGACTAGCGGGAGTTACGAGCAGTACTTC
>TRBJ2-7|TRBD2|TRBV5-5|15|-
CASSPWTSVVYEQYF
TGTGCCAGCAGCCCATGGACTAGCGTCGTATACGAGCAGTACTTC
>TRBJ2-1|TRBD2|TRBV5-8|17|-
CASSLALAGVGGNEQFF
TGTGCCAGCAGCTTGGCACTAGCGGGAGTGGGGGGGAATGAGCAGTTCTTC
>TRBJ2-1|-|TRBV5-4|14|-
CASSLVGDSKEQFF
TGTGCCAGCAGCTTGGTCGGGGACTCCAAAGAGCAGTTCTTC
>TRBJ1-2|TRBD1|TRBV27|15|-
CASSTSGTANYGYTF
TGTGCCAGCAGTACCTCCGGGACAGCTAACTATGGCTACACCTTC
>TRBJ2-7|-|TRBV19|14|-
CASSPGTSIYEQYF
TGTGCCAGTAGCCCCGGGACAAGTATCTACGAGCAGTACTTC
>TRBJ2-1|-|TRBV5-1|11|-
CASSLANEQFF
TGCGCCAGCAGCTTAGCCAATGAGCAGTTCTTC
>TRBJ1-1|-|TRBV5-1|13|-
CASSLEANTEAFF
TGCGCCAGCAGCTTGGAAGCGAACACTGAAGCTTTCTTT
>TRBJ1-1|-|TRBV19|13|-
CASRDSMNTEAFF
TGTGCCAGTAGGGACAGCATGAACACTGAAGCTTTCTTT
>TRBJ2-7|TRBD2|TRBV28|14|-
CASMRTSETYEQYF
TGTGCCAGCATGCGGACTAGCGAAACCTACGAGCAGTACTTC
>TRBJ2-5|TRBD1|TRBV27|14|-
CASRGQGGRETQYF
TGTGCCAGCAGAGGACAGGGTGGGCGAGAGACCCAGTACTTC
>TRBJ1-2|-|TRBV29-1|13|-
CSVTQGANYGYTF
TGCAGCGTCACACAGGGAGCTAACTATGGCTACACCTTC
>TRBJ1-2|TRBD1|TRBV11-2|15|-
CASSSTGTEESGYTF
TGTGCCAGCAGCTCAACCGGGACAGAAGAAAGTGGCTACACCTTC
>TRBJ2-3|-|TRBV13|15|-
CASSLGGGALDTQYF
TGTGCCAGCAGCTTAGGAGGGGGGGCTCTAGATACGCAGTATTTT
>TRBJ2-7|TRBD1|TRBV5-1|15|-
CASRDTQGATYEQYF
TGCGCCAGCAGGGACACACAGGGGGCTACCTACGAGCAGTACTTC
>TRBJ2-2|-|TRBV6-5|12|-
CASSTRRGELFF
TGTGCCAGCAGTACTAGGAGGGGGGAGCTGTTTTTT
>TRBJ2-7|-|TRBV30|13|-
CAWSVGLGAEQYF
TGTGCCTGGAGTGTAGGTCTGGGGGCGGAGCAGTACTTC
>TRBJ1-5|TRBD1|TRBV6-5|15|-
CASNADRGLNQPQHF
TGTGCCAGCAACGCGGACAGGGGCCTTAATCAGCCCCAGCATTTT
>TRBJ1-2|TRBD1|TRBV27|14|few
CASCPRDSIYGYTF
TGTGCCAGCTGCCCTCGGGACAGTATATATGGCTACACCTTC
>TRBJ2-1|-|TRBV7-8|15|once
CASSFDWSSYNEQFF
TGTGCCAGCAGCTTCGACTGGAGCTCCTACAATGAGCAGTTCTTC